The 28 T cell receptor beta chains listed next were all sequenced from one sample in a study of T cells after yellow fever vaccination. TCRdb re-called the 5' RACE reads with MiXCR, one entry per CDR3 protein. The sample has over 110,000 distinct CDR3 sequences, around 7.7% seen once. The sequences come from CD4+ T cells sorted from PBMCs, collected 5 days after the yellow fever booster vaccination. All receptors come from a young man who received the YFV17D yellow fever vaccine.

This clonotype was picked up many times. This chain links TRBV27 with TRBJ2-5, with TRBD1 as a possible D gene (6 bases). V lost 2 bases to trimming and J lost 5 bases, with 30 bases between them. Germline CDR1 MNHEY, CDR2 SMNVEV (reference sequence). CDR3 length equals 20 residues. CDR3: CASSLRSSARGVLRGETQYF. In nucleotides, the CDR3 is TGTGCCAGCAGTTTACGAAGTTCCGCCAGGGGAGTCCTTAGAGGGGAGACCCAGTACTTC.

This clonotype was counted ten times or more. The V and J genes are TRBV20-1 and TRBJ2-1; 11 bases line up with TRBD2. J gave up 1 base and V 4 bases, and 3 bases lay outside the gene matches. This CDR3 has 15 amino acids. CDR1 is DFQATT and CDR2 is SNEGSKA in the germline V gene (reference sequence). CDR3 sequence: CSATGLAASYNEQFF. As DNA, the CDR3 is TGCAGTGCTACGGGACTAGCGGCATCCTACAATGAGCAGTTCTTC.

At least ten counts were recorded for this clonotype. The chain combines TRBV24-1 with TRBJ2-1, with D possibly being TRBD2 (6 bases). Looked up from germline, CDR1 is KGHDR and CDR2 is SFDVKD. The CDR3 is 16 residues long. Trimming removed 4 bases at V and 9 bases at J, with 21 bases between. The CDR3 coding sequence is TGTGCCACCAGTGACGGCTCCGGGACTGCCCTAGGTGAGCAGTTCTTC. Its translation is CATSDGSGTALGEQFF.

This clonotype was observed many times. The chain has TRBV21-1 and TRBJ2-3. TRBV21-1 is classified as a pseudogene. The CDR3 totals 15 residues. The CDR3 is CASSTRRRYTDTQYF. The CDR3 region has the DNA TGTGCCAGCAGCACGAGAAGGAGATACACAGATACGCAGTATTTT.

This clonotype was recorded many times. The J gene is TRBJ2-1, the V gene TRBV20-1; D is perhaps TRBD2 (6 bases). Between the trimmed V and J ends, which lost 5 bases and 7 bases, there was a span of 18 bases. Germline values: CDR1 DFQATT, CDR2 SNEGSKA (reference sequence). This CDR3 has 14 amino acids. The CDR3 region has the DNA TGCAGTGCTGCAAGACTAGGAGAACGTAATGAGCAGTTCTTC. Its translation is CSAARLGERNEQFF.

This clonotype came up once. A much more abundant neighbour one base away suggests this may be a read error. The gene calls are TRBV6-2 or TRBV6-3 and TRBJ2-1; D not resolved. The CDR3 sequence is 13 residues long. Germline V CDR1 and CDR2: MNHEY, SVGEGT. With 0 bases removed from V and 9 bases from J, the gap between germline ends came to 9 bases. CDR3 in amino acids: CASSYSTQIEQFF. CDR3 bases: TGTGCCAGCAGTTACTCGACCCAAATTGAGCAGTTCTTC.

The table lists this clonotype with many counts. The CDR3 DNA reads TGTGCCAGCAGTGATTATAGCGGGAGGGCCACAGATGAGCAGTTCTTC. This sequence encodes CASSDYSGRATDEQFF. V usage is TRBV6-1 and J usage is TRBJ2-1; 11 nucleotides line up with TRBD2. V lost 3 bases, J lost 8 bases, and 9 bases stayed unmatched. Germline V CDR1 and CDR2: MNHNS, SASEGT. CDR3 size: 16 residues.

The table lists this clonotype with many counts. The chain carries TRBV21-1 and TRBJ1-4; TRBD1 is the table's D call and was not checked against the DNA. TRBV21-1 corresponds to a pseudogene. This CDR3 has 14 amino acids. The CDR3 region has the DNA TGTGCCAGCAGCAAAGTCAGGGTCGATGAAAAACTGTTTTTT. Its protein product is CASSKVRVDEKLFF.

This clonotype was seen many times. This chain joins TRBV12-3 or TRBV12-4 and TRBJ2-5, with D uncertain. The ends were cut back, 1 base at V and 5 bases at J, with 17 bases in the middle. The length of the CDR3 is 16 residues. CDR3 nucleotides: TGTGCCAGCAGTTTAGGACGAGAAATAACGGCGGAGACCCAGTACTTC. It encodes CASSLGREITAETQYF.

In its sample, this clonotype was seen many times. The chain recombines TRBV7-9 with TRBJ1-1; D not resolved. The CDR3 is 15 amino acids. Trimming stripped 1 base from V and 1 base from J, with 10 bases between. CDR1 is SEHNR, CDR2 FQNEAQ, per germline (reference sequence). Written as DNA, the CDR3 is TGTGCCAGCAGCTTAGGGAACCGAAAGAACACTGAAGCTTTCTTT. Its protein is CASSLGNRKNTEAFF.

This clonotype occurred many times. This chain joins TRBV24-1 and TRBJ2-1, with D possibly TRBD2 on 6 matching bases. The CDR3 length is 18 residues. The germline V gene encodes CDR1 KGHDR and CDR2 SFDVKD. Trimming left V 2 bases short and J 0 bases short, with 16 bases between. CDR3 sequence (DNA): TGTGCCACCAGTGATTCTCGGCGGGGACGGGCCTCCTACAATGAGCAGTTCTTC. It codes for CATSDSRRGRASYNEQFF.

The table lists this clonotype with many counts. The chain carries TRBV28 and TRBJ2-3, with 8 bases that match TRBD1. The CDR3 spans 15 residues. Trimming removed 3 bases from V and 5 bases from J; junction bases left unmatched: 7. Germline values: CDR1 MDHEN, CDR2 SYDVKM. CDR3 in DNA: TGTGCCAGCAGTTTTGGGGACAGGCTCGGAGATACGCAGTATTTT. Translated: CASSFGDRLGDTQYF.

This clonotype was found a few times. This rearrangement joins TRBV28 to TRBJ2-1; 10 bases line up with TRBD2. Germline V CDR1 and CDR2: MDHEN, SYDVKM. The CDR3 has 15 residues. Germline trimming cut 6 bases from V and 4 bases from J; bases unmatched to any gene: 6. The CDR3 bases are TGTGCCAGCAGCATTAGCGGGAGGTTGTACAATGAGCAGTTCTTC. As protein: CASSISGRLYNEQFF.

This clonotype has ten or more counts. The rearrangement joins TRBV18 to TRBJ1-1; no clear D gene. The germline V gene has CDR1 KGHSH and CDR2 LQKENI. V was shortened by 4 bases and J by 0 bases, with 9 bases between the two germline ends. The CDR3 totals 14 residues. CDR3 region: CASSLNRLNTEAFF. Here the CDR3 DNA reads TGTGCCAGCTCACTTAATAGGTTGAACACTGAAGCTTTCTTT.

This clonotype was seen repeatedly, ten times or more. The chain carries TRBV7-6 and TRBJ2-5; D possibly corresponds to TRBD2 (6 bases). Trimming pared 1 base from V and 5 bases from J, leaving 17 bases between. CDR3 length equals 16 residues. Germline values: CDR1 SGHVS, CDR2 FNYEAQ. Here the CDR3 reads CASSLVGPPGLETQYF. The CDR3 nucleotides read TGTGCCAGCAGCTTAGTAGGTCCACCGGGACTGGAGACCCAGTACTTC. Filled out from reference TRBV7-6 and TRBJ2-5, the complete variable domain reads GAGVSQSPRYKVTKRGQDVALRCDPISGHVSLYWYRQALGQGPEFLTYFNYEAQQDKSGLPNDRFSAERPEGSISTLTIQRTEQRDSAMYRCASSLVGPPGLETQYFGPGTRLLVL.

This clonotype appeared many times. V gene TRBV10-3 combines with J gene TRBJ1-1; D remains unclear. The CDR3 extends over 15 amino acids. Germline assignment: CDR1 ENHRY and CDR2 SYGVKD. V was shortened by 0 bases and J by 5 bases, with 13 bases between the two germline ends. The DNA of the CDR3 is TGTGCCATCAGTGAGTCGAAAGGGCTGGGAACTGAAGCTTTCTTT. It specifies CAISESKGLGTEAFF.

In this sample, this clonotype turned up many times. The CDR3 sequence is CASRRQDANIQYF. CDR3 coding DNA: TGTGCCAGCAGGCGACAGGATGCAAACATTCAGTACTTC. The chain combines TRBV6-5 with TRBJ2-4; D is perhaps TRBD1 (6 bases). CDR3 size: 13 residues. Trimming took 6 bases from V and 6 from J, leaving 12 bases between them. The germline gives CDR1 MNHEY, CDR2 SVGAGI.

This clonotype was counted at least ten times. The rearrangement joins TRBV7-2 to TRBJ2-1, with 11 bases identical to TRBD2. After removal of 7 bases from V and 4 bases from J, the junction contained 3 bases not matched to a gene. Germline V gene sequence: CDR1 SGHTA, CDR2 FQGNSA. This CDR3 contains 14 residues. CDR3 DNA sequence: TGTGCCAGCATGGGGACTAGCGGATACAATGAGCAGTTCTTC. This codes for CASMGTSGYNEQFF.

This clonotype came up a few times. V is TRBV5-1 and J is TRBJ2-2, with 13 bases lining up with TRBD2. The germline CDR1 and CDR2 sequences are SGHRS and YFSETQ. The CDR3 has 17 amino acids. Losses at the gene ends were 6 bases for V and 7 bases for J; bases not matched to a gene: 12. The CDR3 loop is CASNPGTSGNGRGELFF. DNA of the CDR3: TGCGCCAGCAACCCCGGGACTAGCGGGAACGGCCGCGGGGAGCTGTTTTTT.

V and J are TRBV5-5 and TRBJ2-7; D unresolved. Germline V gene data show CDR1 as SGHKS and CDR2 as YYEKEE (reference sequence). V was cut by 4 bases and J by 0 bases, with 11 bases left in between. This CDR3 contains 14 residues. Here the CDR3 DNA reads TGTGCCAGCAGCCTACAGCTCCTCTCCTACGAGCAGTACTTC. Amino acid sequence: CASSLQLLSYEQYF.

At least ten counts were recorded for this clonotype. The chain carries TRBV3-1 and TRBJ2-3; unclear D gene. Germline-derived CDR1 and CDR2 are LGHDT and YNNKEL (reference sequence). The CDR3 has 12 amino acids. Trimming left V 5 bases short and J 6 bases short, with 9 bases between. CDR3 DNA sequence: TGTGCCAGCAGCAACTCGGGCGATACGCAGTATTTT. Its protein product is CASSNSGDTQYF.

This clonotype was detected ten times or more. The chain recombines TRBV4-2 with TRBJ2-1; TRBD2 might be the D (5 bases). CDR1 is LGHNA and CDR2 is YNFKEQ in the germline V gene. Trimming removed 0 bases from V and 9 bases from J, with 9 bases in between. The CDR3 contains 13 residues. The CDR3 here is CASSQELAAEQFF. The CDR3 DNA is TGTGCCAGCAGCCAAGAGCTAGCTGCTGAGCAGTTCTTC.

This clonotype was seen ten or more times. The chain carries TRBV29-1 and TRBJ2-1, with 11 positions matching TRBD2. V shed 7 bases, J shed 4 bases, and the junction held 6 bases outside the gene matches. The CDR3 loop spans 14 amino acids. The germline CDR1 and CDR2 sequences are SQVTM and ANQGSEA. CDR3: CSGGLAERYNEQFF. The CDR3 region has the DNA TGCAGCGGGGGACTAGCGGAGCGTTACAATGAGCAGTTCTTC.

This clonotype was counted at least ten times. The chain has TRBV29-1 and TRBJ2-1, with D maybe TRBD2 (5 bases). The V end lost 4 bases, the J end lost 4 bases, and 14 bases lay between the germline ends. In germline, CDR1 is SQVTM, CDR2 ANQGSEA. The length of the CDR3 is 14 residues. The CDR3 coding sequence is TGCAGCGTTGTTCGGAAAAGCGGATACAATGAGCAGTTCTTC. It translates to CSVVRKSGYNEQFF.

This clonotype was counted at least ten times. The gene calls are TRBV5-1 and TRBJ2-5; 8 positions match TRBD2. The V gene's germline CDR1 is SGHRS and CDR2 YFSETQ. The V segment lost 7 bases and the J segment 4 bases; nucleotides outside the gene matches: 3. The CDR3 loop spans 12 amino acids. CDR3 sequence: CASREGRETQYF. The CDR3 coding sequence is TGCGCCAGCCGGGAGGGGAGAGAGACCCAGTACTTC.

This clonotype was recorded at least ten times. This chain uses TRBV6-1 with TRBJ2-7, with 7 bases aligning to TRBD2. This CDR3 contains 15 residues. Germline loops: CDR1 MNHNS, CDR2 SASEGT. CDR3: CALSGGRARGNEQYF. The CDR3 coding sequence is TGTGCTCTATCCGGGGGGAGGGCCCGGGGGAACGAGCAGTACTTC.

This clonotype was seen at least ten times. DNA of the CDR3: TGTGCCAGCAGCTTAAGCTTAGCGGCTTCCTACGAGCAGTACTTC. This codes for CASSLSLAASYEQYF. The genes are TRBV7-6 and TRBJ2-7; tentative D call: TRBD2 (6 bases). CDR3 length equals 15 residues. Germline CDR1 and CDR2: SGHVS and FNYEAQ. Trimming took 2 bases from V and 1 from J, leaving 12 bases between them.

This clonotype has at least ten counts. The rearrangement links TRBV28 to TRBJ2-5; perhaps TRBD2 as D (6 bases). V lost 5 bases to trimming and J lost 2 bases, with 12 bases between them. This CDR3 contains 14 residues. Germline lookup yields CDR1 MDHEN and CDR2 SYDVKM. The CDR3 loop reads CASSLSGTQETQYF. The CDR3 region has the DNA TGTGCCAGCAGTCTCTCCGGGACTCAAGAGACCCAGTACTTC.